These T cell receptor beta chains were read from a single sample in a study of identical twins. Each CDR3 protein gets one entry after TCRdb re-called the 5' RACE reads with MiXCR. Of hundreds of thousands of distinct CDR3 sequences listed, 20% to 25% are singletons. The same specimen was also included in a second study, on yellow fever vaccine responses in identical twins.

The sequenced material came from CD4+ T cells sorted from blood. The receptors stem from a woman aged 18-29 years in good health. Each CDR3 is given with its conserved first and last residue. Fields, in order: D gene, J gene, CDR3 length, V gene, clone size, CDR3 protein, CDR3 DNA. A D gene is named only where the DNA matches it firmly. Rows may omit the clone size; those that give it use once, few, many or a size class.

. TRBJ2-3 15 TRBV27 . CASSFRVRSTDTQYF TGTGCCAGCAGTTTTAGAGTTCGCAGCACAGATACGCAGTATTTT
TRBD2 TRBJ2-5 15 TRBV5-6 . CASSLAREGLETQYF TGTGCCAGCAGCTTAGCGCGGGAGGGCCTTGAGACCCAGTACTTC
. TRBJ2-2 14 TRBV5-1 few CASSELASTGELFF TGCGCCAGCAGCGAACTAGCTTCCACCGGGGAGCTGTTTTTT
. TRBJ1-1 12 TRBV7-9 . CASSPGTTEAFF TGTGCCAGCAGCCCTGGGACCACTGAAGCTTTCTTT
. TRBJ2-2 15 TRBV20-1 . CSARDWKANTGELFF TGCAGTGCTAGAGATTGGAAGGCGAACACCGGGGAGCTGTTTTTT
. TRBJ2-2 14 TRBV6-1 few CASSQGPVTGELFF TGTGCCAGCAGCCAAGGGCCGGTCACCGGGGAGCTGTTTTTT
. TRBJ2-7 11 TRBV10-2 few CASIEGYEQYF TGCGCCAGCATAGAAGGTTACGAGCAGTACTTC
TRBD2 TRBJ2-1 15 TRBV15 few CATSARLAGGGEQFF TGTGCCACCAGCGCCAGACTAGCGGGGGGGGGTGAGCAGTTCTTC
TRBD2 TRBJ2-1 16 TRBV6-4 few CASSDGPGLAYNEQFF TGTGCCAGCAGTGACGGACCGGGACTAGCCTACAATGAGCAGTTCTTC
TRBD2 TRBJ2-1 14 TRBV12-3/TRBV12-4 . CASSQGLAPNEQFF TGTGCCAGCAGTCAAGGACTAGCCCCCAATGAGCAGTTCTTC
. TRBJ1-1 12 TRBV6-5 few CASIKQGREAFF TGTGCCAGCATCAAACAGGGCCGTGAAGCTTTCTTT
TRBD1 TRBJ2-1 18 TRBV10-3 few CAIRGADRDGISYNEQFF TGTGCCATCAGAGGAGCGGACAGGGATGGGATCTCCTACAATGAGCAGTTCTTC
TRBD1 TRBJ1-1 15 TRBV5-1 . CASSPTGGQNTEAFF TGCGCCAGCAGCCCGACAGGGGGCCAGAACACTGAAGCTTTCTTT
. TRBJ2-4 16 TRBV21-1 few CASSKVDRVTKNIQYF TGTGCCAGCAGCAAAGTGGATAGGGTGACCAAAAACATTCAGTACTTC
TRBD1 TRBJ2-2 14 TRBV20-1 few CSASQGANTGELFF TGCAGTGCTAGTCAGGGGGCGAACACCGGGGAGCTGTTTTTT
TRBD1 TRBJ2-2 15 TRBV11-2 . CASSSQGENTGELFF TGTGCCAGCAGCTCCCAGGGGGAGAACACCGGGGAGCTGTTTTTT
TRBD2 TRBJ2-1 16 TRBV7-9 . CASSFGGTSGSNEQFF TGTGCCAGCAGCTTCGGGGGGACTAGCGGGAGTAATGAGCAGTTCTTC
. TRBJ1-4 16 TRBV3-1 few CASSQDGQAGYEKLFF TGTGCCAGCAGCCAAGATGGTCAAGCAGGGTACGAAAAACTGTTTTTT
TRBD1 TRBJ1-4 16 TRBV4-1 . CASSPGDRGNGEKLFF TGCGCCAGCAGCCCAGGGGACAGGGGGAATGGTGAAAAACTGTTTTTT
. TRBJ2-1 15 TRBV5-1 few CASSRTGASYNEQFF TGCGCCAGCAGCAGAACAGGAGCGTCCTACAATGAGCAGTTCTTC
. TRBJ2-1 14 TRBV29-1 . CSVGRPSSYNEQFF TGCAGCGTTGGCCGTCCCAGCTCCTACAATGAGCAGTTCTTC
TRBD2 TRBJ2-1 15 TRBV7-9 . CASSLISGGYNEQFF TGTGCCAGCAGCTTAATTAGCGGGGGTTACAATGAGCAGTTCTTC
. TRBJ1-3 12 TRBV7-9 few CASSLTGNTIYF TGTGCCAGCAGCTTAACCGGAAACACCATATATTTT
. TRBJ1-1 15 TRBV12-3/TRBV12-4 . CASSSGRKLNTEAFF TGTGCCAGCAGTTCAGGACGGAAGTTGAACACTGAAGCTTTCTTT
. TRBJ1-1 14 TRBV5-1 few CASSTTGRNTEAFF TGCGCCAGCAGCACGACCGGAAGGAACACTGAAGCTTTCTTT
. TRBJ1-1 14 TRBV12-3/TRBV12-4 many CASSLGIDSGEAFF TGTGCCAGCAGTTTAGGGATTGATTCGGGTGAAGCTTTCTTT
TRBD1 TRBJ1-2 15 TRBV28 . CASSLIGQGVDGYTF TGTGCCAGCAGTTTAATCGGACAGGGAGTCGATGGCTACACCTTC
. TRBJ1-1 13 TRBV20-1 many CSARRSPYTEAFF TGCAGTGCTAGACGGTCACCGTACACTGAAGCTTTCTTT
. TRBJ2-3 15 TRBV5-1 few CASSTQDRFTDTQYF TGCGCCAGCAGCACCCAGGACAGATTCACAGATACGCAGTATTTT
. TRBJ1-5 13 TRBV12-3/TRBV12-4 many CASSLAGNQPQHF TGTGCCAGTTCCCTAGCGGGGAATCAGCCCCAGCATTTT
. TRBJ1-5 15 TRBV6-1 . CASSEGPAVWQPQHF TGTGCCAGCAGTGAGGGTCCCGCGGTCTGGCAGCCCCAGCATTTT
. TRBJ2-3 16 TRBV11-1 . CASSPSPTLSTDTQYF TGTGCCAGCAGCCCTAGTCCGACACTTAGCACAGATACGCAGTATTTT
TRBD2 TRBJ2-3 16 TRBV10-3 few CAISDGTSPITDTQYF TGTGCCATCAGTGATGGGACTAGCCCCATCACAGATACGCAGTATTTT
. TRBJ2-2 15 TRBV11-2 . CASSSRTVITGELFF TGTGCCAGCAGCTCAAGGACAGTTATCACCGGGGAGCTGTTTTTT
TRBD1 TRBJ2-3 14 TRBV28 few CASSTGGAIDTQYF TGTGCCAGCAGCACAGGGGGCGCGATAGATACGCAGTATTTT
. TRBJ1-1 13 TRBV11-2 few CASSLDLLTEAFF TGTGCCAGCAGCTTAGATCTTCTCACTGAAGCTTTCTTT
. TRBJ2-5 14 TRBV20-1 few CSASGGENQETQYF TGCAGTGCTTCCGGCGGGGAAAACCAAGAGACCCAGTACTTC
TRBD1 TRBJ2-5 16 TRBV18 few CASSRPGQGTSETQYF TGTGCCAGCTCACGACCGGGACAGGGGACTTCGGAGACCCAGTACTTC
. TRBJ2-7 13 TRBV5-6 . CASSGGWGYEQYF TGTGCCAGCAGCGGGGGATGGGGTTACGAGCAGTACTTC
TRBD2 TRBJ2-1 18 TRBV5-1 . CASSLAAGTSTSYNEQFF TGCGCCAGCAGCTTGGCCGCCGGGACTAGTACTTCCTACAATGAGCAGTTCTTC
TRBD2 TRBJ2-3 18 TRBV12-3/TRBV12-4 . CASSTLPFIAGDTDTQYF TGTGCCAGTTCCACCCTGCCGTTCATAGCGGGGGACACAGATACGCAGTATTTT
TRBD1 TRBJ2-5 15 TRBV5-5 once CASSLSGGWQETQYF TGTGCCAGCAGCTTATCAGGGGGTTGGCAAGAGACCCAGTACTTC
. TRBJ1-2 14 TRBV5-1 . CASSGGQANYGYTF TGCGCCAGCAGCGGGGGACAAGCTAACTATGGCTACACCTTC
TRBD2 TRBJ2-1 15 TRBV12-3/TRBV12-4 . CASSSPVSGGNEQFF TGTGCCAGCAGTTCCCCGGTTAGCGGGGGCAATGAGCAGTTCTTC
. TRBJ2-2 15 TRBV18 . CASSPIRTGTGELFF TGTGCCAGCTCACCCATTCGGACGGGCACCGGGGAGCTGTTTTTT
. TRBJ2-5 15 TRBV12-3/TRBV12-4 . CASSSDLPSQETQYF TGTGCCAGCAGCTCAGACTTACCCTCCCAAGAGACCCAGTACTTC
TRBD1 TRBJ1-1 16 TRBV5-1 few CASSPMTGGWNTEAFF TGCGCCAGCAGCCCCATGACAGGGGGCTGGAACACTGAAGCTTTCTTT
. TRBJ2-7 14 TRBV2 . CASSREGKDYEQYF TGTGCCAGCAGCCGTGAGGGGAAGGACTACGAGCAGTACTTC
TRBD1 TRBJ2-7 14 TRBV5-1 . CASSLAGTEGEQYF TGCGCCAGCAGCTTGGCCGGGACAGAGGGCGAGCAGTACTTC
. TRBJ2-5 14 TRBV20-1 . CSAPPGLDRGAQYF TGCAGTGCCCCCCCGGGACTAGACAGGGGCGCCCAGTACTTC
TRBD2 TRBJ2-1 14 TRBV12-3/TRBV12-4 . CASSHSGRAGEQFF TGTGCCAGCAGTCATAGCGGGAGGGCGGGAGAGCAGTTCTTC
. TRBJ1-5 14 TRBV2 few CASSEEGNNQPQHF TGTGCCAGCAGTGAGGAGGGGAACAATCAGCCCCAGCATTTT
TRBD1 TRBJ2-1 14 TRBV5-1 many CASSPGQSYNEQFF TGCGCCAGCAGCCCGGGACAGTCCTACAATGAGCAGTTCTTC
TRBD2 TRBJ2-1 17 TRBV5-6 . CASSGGAGISSYNEQFF TGTGCCAGCAGCGGAGGAGCGGGAATCAGCTCCTACAATGAGCAGTTCTTC
TRBD2 TRBJ2-1 18 TRBV3-1 few CASSQGSGGADIYNEQFF TGTGCCAGCAGCCAAGGTAGCGGGGGGGCCGATATCTACAATGAGCAGTTCTTC
TRBD1 TRBJ2-3 15 TRBV3-1 . CASSPHPGGTDTQYF TGTGCCAGCAGCCCCCATCCAGGGGGTACAGATACGCAGTATTTT
. TRBJ2-3 11 TRBV20-1 few CSASLADTQYF TGCAGTGCTAGCTTGGCGGATACGCAGTATTTT
. TRBJ1-2 15 TRBV7-2 . CASSLGWIGSYGYTF TGTGCCAGCAGCTTAGGGTGGATAGGGAGCTATGGCTACACCTTC